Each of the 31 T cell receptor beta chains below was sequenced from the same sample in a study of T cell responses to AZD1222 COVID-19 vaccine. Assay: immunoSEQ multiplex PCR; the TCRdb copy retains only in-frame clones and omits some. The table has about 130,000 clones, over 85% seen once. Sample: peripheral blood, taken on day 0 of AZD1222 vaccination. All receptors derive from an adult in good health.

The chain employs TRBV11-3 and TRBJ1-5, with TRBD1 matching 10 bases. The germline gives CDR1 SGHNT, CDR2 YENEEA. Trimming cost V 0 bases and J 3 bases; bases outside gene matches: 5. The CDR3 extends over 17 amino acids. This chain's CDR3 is CASSLDPGQGNNQPQHF. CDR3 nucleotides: TGTGCCAGCAGCTTAGATCCGGGACAGGGGAACAATCAGCCCCAGCATTTT. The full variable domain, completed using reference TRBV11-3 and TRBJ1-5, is EAGVVQSPRYKIIEKKQPVAFWCNPISGHNTLYWYLQNLGQGPELLIRYENEEAVDDSQLPKDRFSAERLKGVDSTLKIQPAELGDSAVYLCASSLDPGQGNNQPQHFGDGTRLSIL.

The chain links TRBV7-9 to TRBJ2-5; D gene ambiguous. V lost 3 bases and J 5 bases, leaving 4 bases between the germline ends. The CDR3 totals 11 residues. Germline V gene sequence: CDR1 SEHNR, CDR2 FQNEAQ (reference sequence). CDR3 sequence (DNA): TGTGCCAGCAGCTTCGCGGAGACCCAGTACTTC. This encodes CASSFAETQYF.

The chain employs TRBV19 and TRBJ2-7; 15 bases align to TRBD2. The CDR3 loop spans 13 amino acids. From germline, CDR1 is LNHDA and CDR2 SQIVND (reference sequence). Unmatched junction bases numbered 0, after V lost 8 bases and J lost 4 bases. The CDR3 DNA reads TGTGCCAGTGGGACTAGCGGGAGGTACGAGCAGTACTTC. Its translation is CASGTSGRYEQYF.

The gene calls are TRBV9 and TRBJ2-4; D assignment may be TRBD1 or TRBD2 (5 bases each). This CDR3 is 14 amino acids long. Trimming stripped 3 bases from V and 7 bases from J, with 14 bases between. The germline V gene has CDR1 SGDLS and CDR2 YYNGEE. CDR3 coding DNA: TGTGCCAGCAGCGCCTCCGGGACGCAGAACATTCAGTACTTC. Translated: CASSASGTQNIQYF.

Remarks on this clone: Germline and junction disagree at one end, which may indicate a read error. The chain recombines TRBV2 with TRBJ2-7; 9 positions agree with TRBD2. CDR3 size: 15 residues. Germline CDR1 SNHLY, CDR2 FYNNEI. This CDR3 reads CASSEAVRREGRLNF. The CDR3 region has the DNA TGTGCCAGCAGTGAAGCGGTGAGGCGGGAGGGCCGGTTAAACTTC.

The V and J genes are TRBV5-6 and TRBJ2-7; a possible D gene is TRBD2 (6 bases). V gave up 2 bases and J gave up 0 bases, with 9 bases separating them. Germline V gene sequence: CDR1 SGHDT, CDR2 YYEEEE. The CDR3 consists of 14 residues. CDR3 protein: CASSFLSGSYEQYF. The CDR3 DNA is TGTGCCAGCAGCTTTCTTAGCGGCTCCTACGAGCAGTACTTC.

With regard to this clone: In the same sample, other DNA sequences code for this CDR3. The CDR3: CASSLTTGNTIYF. The CDR3 nucleotides are TGTGCCAGCAGTTTAACAACTGGAAACACCATATATTTT. The chain joins TRBV12-3 or TRBV12-4 to TRBJ1-3; no clear D. V dropped 2 bases and J dropped 2 bases, with 4 bases sitting between them. The CDR3 length is 13 residues.

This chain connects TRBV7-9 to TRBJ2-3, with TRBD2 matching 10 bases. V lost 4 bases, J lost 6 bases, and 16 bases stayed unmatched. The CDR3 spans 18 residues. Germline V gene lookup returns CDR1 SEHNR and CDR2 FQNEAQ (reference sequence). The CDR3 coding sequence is TGTGCCAGCAGCTCGCTGGGTTTATTAGCGGGAGGTTCCGATACGCAGTATTTT. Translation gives CASSSLGLLAGGSDTQYF.

DNA of the CDR3: TGTGCCAGCAGTGAAAGGAGGGGGTTGCAGCCCCAGCATTTT. Its translation: CASSERRGLQPQHF. This chain links TRBV6-1 with TRBJ1-5; D possibly corresponds to TRBD1 (6 bases). V was shortened by 2 bases and J by 7 bases, with 12 bases between the two germline ends. Germline assignment: CDR1 MNHNS and CDR2 SASEGT. The CDR3 is 14 residues long.

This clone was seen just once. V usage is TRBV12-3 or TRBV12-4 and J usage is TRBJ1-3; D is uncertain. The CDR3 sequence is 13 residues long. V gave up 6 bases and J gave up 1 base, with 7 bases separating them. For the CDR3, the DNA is TGTGCCAGCAGGGAAGAGTCTGGAAACACCATATATTTT. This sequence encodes CASREESGNTIYF.

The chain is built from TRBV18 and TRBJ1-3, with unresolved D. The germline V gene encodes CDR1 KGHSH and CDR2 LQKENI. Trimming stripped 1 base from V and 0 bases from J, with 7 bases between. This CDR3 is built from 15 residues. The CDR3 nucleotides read TGTGCCAGCTCACCACTCCAGAGCTCTGGAAACACCATATATTTT. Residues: CASSPLQSSGNTIYF.

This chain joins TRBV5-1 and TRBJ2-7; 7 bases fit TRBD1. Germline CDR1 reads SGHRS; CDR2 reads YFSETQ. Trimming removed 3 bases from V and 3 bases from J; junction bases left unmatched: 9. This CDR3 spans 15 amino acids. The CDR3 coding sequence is TGCGCCAGCAGCTCTAAACGACAGGGAGACTACGAGCAGTACTTC. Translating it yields CASSSKRQGDYEQYF.

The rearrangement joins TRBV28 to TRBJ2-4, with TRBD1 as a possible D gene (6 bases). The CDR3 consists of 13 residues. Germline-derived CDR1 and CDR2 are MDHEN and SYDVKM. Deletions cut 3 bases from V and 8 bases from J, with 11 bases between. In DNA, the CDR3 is TGTGCCAGCAGTTTTCAGGGGTTGGACATTCAGTACTTC. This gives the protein CASSFQGLDIQYF.

The CDR3 DNA reads TGCGCCAGCAGCCTAACTAGCACCCCCTACAATGAGCAGTTCTTC. Amino acid sequence: CASSLTSTPYNEQFF. The rearrangement uses TRBV10-1 and TRBJ2-1; the D gene is possibly TRBD2 (6 bases). The CDR3 length is 15 residues. The germline CDR1 and CDR2 sequences are WNHNN and SYGVQD (reference sequence). The germline V and J ends were trimmed by 6 bases and 2 bases, with 14 bases remaining between them.

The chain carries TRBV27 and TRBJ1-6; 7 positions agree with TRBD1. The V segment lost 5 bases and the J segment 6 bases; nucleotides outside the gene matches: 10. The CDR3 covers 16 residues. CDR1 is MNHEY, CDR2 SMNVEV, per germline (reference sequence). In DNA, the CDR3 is TGTGCCAGCAGTGAACAACGGACAGGTCCTAATTCACCCCTCCACTTT. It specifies CASSEQRTGPNSPLHF.

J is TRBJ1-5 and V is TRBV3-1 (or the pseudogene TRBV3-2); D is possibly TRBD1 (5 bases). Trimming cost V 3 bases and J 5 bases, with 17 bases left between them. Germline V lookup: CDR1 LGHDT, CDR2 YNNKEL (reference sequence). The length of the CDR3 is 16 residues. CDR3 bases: TGTGCCAGCAGCCAGGACGCCCGGGGAGGGGATCAGCCCCAGCATTTT. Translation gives CASSQDARGGDQPQHF.

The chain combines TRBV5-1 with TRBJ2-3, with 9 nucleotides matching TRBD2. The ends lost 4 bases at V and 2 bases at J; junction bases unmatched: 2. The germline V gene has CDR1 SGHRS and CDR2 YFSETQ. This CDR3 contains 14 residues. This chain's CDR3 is CASSPSGITDTQYF. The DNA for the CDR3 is TGCGCCAGCAGCCCTAGCGGGATCACAGATACGCAGTATTTT.

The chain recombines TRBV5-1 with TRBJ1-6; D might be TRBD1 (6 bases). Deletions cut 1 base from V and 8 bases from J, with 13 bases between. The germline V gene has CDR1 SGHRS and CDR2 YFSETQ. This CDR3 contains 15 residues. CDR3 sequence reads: CASSLRPGADSPLHF. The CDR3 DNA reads TGCGCCAGCAGCTTGAGGCCAGGGGCAGATTCACCCCTCCACTTT.

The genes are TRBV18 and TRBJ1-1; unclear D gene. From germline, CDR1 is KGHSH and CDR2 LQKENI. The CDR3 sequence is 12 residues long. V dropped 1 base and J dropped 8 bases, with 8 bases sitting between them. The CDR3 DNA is TGTGCCAGCTCACCACAGCAGGACGAAGCTTTCTTT. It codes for CASSPQQDEAFF.

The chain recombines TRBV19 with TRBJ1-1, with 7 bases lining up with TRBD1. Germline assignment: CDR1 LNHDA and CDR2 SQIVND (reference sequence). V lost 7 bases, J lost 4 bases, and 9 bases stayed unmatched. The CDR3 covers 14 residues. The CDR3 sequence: CASNYQGVVTEAFF. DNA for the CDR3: TGTGCCAGTAATTATCAGGGGGTCGTCACTGAAGCTTTCTTT.

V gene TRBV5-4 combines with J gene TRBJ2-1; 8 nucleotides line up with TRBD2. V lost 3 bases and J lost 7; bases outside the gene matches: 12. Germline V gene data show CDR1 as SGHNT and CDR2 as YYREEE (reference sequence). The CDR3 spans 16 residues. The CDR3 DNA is TGTGCCAGCAGCTGGGAAAAGAGCGGGAGTAGGAATGAGCAGTTCTTC. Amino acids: CASSWEKSGSRNEQFF.

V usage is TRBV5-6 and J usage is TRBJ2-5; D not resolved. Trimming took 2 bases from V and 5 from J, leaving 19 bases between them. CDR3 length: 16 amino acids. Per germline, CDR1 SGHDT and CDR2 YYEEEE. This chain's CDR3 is CASSLWGRSDWETQYF. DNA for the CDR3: TGTGCCAGCAGCTTATGGGGAAGAAGCGATTGGGAGACCCAGTACTTC.

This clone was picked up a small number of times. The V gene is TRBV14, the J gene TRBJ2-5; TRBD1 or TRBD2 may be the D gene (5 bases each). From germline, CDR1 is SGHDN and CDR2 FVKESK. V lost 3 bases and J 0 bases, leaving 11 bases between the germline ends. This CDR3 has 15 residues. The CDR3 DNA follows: TGTGCCAGCAGCCAGCTGGGACCACACCAAGAGACCCAGTACTTC. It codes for CASSQLGPHQETQYF.

Here the CDR3 reads CASSRDNEKLFF. The CDR3 DNA is TGTGCCAGCAGCAGGGACAACGAAAAACTGTTTTTT. V is TRBV2 and J is TRBJ1-4, with a weak D call TRBD1 (6 bases). CDR3 length: 12 residues. Germline V gene sequence: CDR1 SNHLY, CDR2 FYNNEI. Trimming removed 6 bases from V and 8 bases from J, with 10 bases in between. Complete variable domain (other parts from reference TRBV2 and TRBJ1-4): EPEVTQTPSHQVTQMGQEVILRCVPISNHLYFYWYRQILGQKVEFLVSFYNNEISEKSEIFDDQFSVERPDGSNFTLKIRSTKLEDSAMYFCASSRDNEKLFFGSGTQLSVL.

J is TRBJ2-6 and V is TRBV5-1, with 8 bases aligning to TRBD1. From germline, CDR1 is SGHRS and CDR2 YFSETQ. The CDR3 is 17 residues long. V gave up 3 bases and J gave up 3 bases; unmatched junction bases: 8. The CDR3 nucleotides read TGCGCCAGCAGCTCTAGGACAGGGATGGTTGGGGCCAACGTCCTGACTTTC. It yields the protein CASSSRTGMVGANVLTF.

The CDR3 nucleotides read TGCGCCAGCAGCCCCCCCCCTCAAGTCAGGGGAACTGGGGCCAACGTCCTGACTTTC. It codes for CASSPPPQVRGTGANVLTF. The chain links TRBV5-1 to TRBJ2-6; D is perhaps TRBD1 (6 bases). V lost 4 bases to trimming and J lost 2 bases, with 22 bases between them. The CDR3 is 19 amino acids. Germline CDR1 and CDR2: SGHRS and YFSETQ.

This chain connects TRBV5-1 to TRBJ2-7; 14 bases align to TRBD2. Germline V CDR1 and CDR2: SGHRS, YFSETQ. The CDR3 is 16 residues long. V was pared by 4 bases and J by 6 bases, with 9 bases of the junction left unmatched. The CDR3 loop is CASSQGLAGVFGEQYF. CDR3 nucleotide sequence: TGCGCCAGCAGCCAGGGACTAGCGGGAGTATTCGGCGAGCAGTACTTC.

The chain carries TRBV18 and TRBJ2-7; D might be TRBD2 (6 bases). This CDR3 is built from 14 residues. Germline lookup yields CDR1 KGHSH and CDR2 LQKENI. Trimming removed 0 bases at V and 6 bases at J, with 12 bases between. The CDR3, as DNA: TGTGCCAGCTCACCACCTGGTCGGGGAGGCGAGCAGTACTTC. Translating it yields CASSPPGRGGEQYF.

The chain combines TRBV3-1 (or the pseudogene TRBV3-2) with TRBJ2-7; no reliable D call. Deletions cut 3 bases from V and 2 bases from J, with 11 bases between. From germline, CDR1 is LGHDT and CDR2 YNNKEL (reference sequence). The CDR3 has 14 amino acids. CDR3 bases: TGTGCCAGCAGCCATCTCACTTCACCCTACGAGCAGTACTTC. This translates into CASSHLTSPYEQYF.

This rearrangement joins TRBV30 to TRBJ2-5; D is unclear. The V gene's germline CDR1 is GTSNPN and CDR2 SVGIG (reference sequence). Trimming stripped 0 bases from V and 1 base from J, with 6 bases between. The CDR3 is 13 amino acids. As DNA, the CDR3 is TGTGCCTGGAGTGTATTGGGCCAAGAGACCCAGTACTTC. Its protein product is CAWSVLGQETQYF.

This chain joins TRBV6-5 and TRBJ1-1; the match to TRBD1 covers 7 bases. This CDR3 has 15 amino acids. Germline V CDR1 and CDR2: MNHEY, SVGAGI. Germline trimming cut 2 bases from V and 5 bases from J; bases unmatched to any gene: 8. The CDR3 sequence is CASSYRPTGVTEAFF. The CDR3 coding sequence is TGTGCCAGCAGTTACCGGCCCACAGGGGTTACTGAAGCTTTCTTT.